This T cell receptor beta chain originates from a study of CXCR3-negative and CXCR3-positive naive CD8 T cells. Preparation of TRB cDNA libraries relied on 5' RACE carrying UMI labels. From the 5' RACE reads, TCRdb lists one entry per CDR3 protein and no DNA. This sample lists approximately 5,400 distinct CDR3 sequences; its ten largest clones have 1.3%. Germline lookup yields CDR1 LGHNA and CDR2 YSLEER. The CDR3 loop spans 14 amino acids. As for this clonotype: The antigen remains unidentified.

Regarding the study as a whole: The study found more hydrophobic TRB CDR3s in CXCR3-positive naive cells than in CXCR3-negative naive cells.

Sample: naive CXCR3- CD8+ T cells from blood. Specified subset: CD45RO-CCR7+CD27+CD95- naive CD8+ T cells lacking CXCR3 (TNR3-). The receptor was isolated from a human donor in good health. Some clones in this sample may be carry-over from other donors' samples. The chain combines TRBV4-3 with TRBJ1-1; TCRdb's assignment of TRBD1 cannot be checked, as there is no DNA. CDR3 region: CASSLQGVRTEAFF.